The sequence of this TCR beta chain was determined in a study of T cell changes during pregnancy in multiple sclerosis. The CDR3 is 14 amino acids. The germline CDR1 and CDR2 sequences are SNHLY and FYNNEI. V was clipped by 4 bases and J by 0 bases, with 7 bases between them. The method was immunoSEQ multiplex PCR; TCRdb's version includes in-frame clones alone and lacks a portion of them. The sample lists roughly 57,000 clones; approximately 90% were seen once. The gene calls are TRBV2 and TRBJ2-1; D unresolved. The starting material was peripheral blood, obtained in the first trimester of pregnancy. This sequence originates from a female donor with multiple sclerosis, enrolled in a pregnancy study. The chain's CDR3 is CASSGLSSYNEQFF. CDR3 nucleotides: TGTGCCAGCAGTGGTCTGAGCTCCTACAATGAGCAGTTCTTC.